This T cell receptor beta chain was sequenced during a study of cytomegalovirus exposure and HLA in healthy donors. CDR1 SGHDN and CDR2 FVKESK come from the germline V gene. Unmatched junction bases numbered 5, after V lost 2 bases and J lost 3 bases. This CDR3 is 15 amino acids long. PCR was performed using 60 Vbeta and 13 Jbeta primers. Produced via immunoSEQ multiplex PCR; TCRdb's table is partial and in-frame only. The sample lists 150,000 to 200,000 clones; 84% were seen once. Study findings and constraints: Three chains tied to CMV proved CMV antigen-specific in vitro. Within an earlier analysis, most TCR beta V segments proved productive either about 87% or about 30% of the time.

To note about this clone: Its cognate antigen is unknown.

The origin of this receptor is a girl aged 10-17 years in good health and CMV-seropositive. Source material: PBMCs. This chain links TRBV14 with TRBJ2-7; 9 nucleotides line up with TRBD1. CDR3 nucleotides: TGTGCCAGCAGCCAATCCGGGACAGGGAGCTACGAGCAGTACTTC. Translating it yields CASSQSGTGSYEQYF.